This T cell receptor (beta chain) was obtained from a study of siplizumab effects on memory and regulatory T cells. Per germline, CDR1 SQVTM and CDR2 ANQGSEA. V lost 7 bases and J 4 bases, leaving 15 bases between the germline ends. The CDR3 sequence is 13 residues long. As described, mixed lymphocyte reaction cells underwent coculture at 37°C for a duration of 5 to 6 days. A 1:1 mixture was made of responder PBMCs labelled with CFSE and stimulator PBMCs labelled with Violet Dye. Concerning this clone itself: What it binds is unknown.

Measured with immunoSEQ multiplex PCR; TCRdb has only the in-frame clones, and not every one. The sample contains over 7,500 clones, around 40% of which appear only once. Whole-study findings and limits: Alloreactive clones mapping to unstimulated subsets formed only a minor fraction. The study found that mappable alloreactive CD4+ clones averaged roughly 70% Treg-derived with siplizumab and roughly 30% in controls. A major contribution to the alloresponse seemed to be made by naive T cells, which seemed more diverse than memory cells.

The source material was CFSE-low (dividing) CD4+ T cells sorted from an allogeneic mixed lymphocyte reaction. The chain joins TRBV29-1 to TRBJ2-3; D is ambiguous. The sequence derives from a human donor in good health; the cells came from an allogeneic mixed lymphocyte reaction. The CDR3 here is CSADGMGADTQYF. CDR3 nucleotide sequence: TGCAGCGCAGATGGGATGGGCGCAGATACGCAGTATTTT.